Below, one T cell receptor (beta chain) is given with its context. What it recognizes is unknown. This sample was included in a study of T cells expressing NK-cell markers. Overall study results and limits: It is unclear if expanded NKG2C-expressing clones target HCMV antigens.

TCRdb re-called the 5' RACE reads, yielding one record per CDR3 amino acid sequence without DNA. The sample yields 350,000 to 400,000 distinct CDR3 sequences, of which the top ten take up about 10%. Germline lookup yields CDR1 SGHDN and CDR2 FVKESK. The CDR3 contains 16 residues. The material sequenced was blood T cells: a sorted CD56 or NKG2C T cell subset, CD4+ or CD8+ T cells, or bulk PBMC T cells (not recorded which). V usage is TRBV14 and J usage is TRBJ2-3; TCRdb's D call of TRBD2 is untestable without DNA. The sequence was obtained from a woman aged 45 to 65 in good health. CDR3 sequence: CASSTRRESSTDTQYF.